This passage covers 20 T cell receptor beta chains from one sample sequenced in a study of cytomegalovirus exposure and HLA in healthy donors. 60 Vbeta and 13 Jbeta primers were used in PCR. TCRdb keeps only in-frame clones here, not all; method: immunoSEQ multiplex PCR. The sample records around 120,000 clones, roughly 80% being singletons. The sequencing input was PBMCs. The receptors shown here come from a woman between 40 and 50 years old in good health and CMV-seropositive.

V and J are TRBV29-1 and TRBJ1-1, with 8 positions matching TRBD1. The CDR3 extends over 14 amino acids. J was trimmed by 3 bases and V by 4 bases; bases with no gene match: 7. Germline assignment: CDR1 SQVTM and CDR2 ANQGSEA. The CDR3 spells CSVAVLDRDTEAFF. CDR3 DNA sequence: TGCAGCGTTGCGGTGCTGGACAGGGACACTGAAGCTTTCTTT.

A few counts support this clone. The chain is built from TRBV5-8 and TRBJ1-6; 7 bases match TRBD1. Germline assignment: CDR1 SGHTS and CDR2 YDEGEE. J was trimmed by 7 bases and V by 3 bases; bases with no gene match: 7. The CDR3 has 15 residues. The CDR3 DNA sequence: TGTGCCAGCAGCTCCCGACAGGGAATGAATTCACCCCTCCACTTT. This sequence encodes CASSSRQGMNSPLHF.

The chain has TRBV5-5 and TRBJ2-7; 7 bases align to TRBD1. CDR1 and CDR2 (germline): SGHKS, YYEKEE (reference sequence). V dropped 1 base and J dropped 3; count of bases not matched to a gene: 7. The CDR3 consists of 15 residues. The CDR3 DNA follows: TGTGCCAGCAGCTTGACATCGGCAGGGGGCTACGAGCAGTACTTC. It translates to CASSLTSAGGYEQYF.

The chain joins TRBV7-9 to TRBJ2-3, with 9 bases aligning to TRBD2. The V and J ends lost 1 base and 8 bases, in that order; junction bases with no gene match: 4. Germline-derived CDR1 and CDR2 are SEHNR and FQNEAQ (reference sequence). The CDR3 sequence is 14 residues long. The CDR3 DNA is TGTGCCAGCAGCTTAGGCGGGAGGGCGGGTACGCAGTATTTT. Translation: CASSLGGRAGTQYF.

The CDR3 DNA follows: TGCGCCAGCAGCTCGCTGACAGGGGGCGTCAGGGAAAAACTGTTTTTT. Its protein is CASSSLTGGVREKLFF. The chain joins TRBV5-1 to TRBJ1-4; 10 bases line up with TRBD1. The CDR3 is 16 amino acids. Germline V lookup: CDR1 SGHRS, CDR2 YFSETQ. V was pared by 3 bases and J by 8 bases, with 10 bases of the junction left unmatched.

The CDR3 sequence is CASSPGDRTYGYTF. The CDR3 DNA reads as TGTGCCAGCAGCCCTGGGGACAGGACCTATGGCTACACCTTC. The V call is TRBV5-6, the J call TRBJ1-2, with 8 positions matching TRBD1. CDR3 length: 14 amino acids. V lost 4 bases and J lost 4; bases outside the gene matches: 6. Germline V CDR1 and CDR2: SGHDT, YYEEEE.

The sample holds a few counts of this clone. Distinct nucleotide sequences in the sample also encode this CDR3. The genes are TRBV5-1 and TRBJ2-3; 7 bases fit TRBD1. The CDR3 runs to 15 residues. Germline V lookup: CDR1 SGHRS, CDR2 YFSETQ. Losses at the gene ends were 0 bases for V and 0 bases for J; bases not matched to a gene: 1. CDR3 in DNA: TGCGCCAGCAGCTTGGGACAGGGCAGCACAGATACGCAGTATTTT. Protein: CASSLGQGSTDTQYF. Supplemented by reference TRBV5-1 and TRBJ2-3, the full variable domain reads KAGVTQTPRYLIKTRGQQVTLSCSPISGHRSVSWYQQTPGQGLQFLFEYFSETQRNKGNFPGRFSGRQFSNSRSEMNVSTLELGDSALYLCASSLGQGSTDTQYFGPGTRLTVL.

The V and J genes are TRBV5-1 and TRBJ2-1, with D uncertain. Trimming removed 9 bases at V and 2 bases at J, with 6 bases between. Germline CDR1 SGHRS, CDR2 YFSETQ. The CDR3 runs 11 residues. This CDR3 reads CATDTYNEQFF. For the CDR3, the DNA is TGCGCCACCGACACCTACAATGAGCAGTTCTTC.

The chain links TRBV11-2 to TRBJ1-5; a weak D match, TRBD1 (5 bases). Germline V gives CDR1 SGHAT, CDR2 FQNNGV. The CDR3 contains 15 residues. The V end was cut by 1 base, the J end by 4 bases, with 11 bases between. CDR3 residues: CASSLGDSGNQPQHF. CDR3 nucleotides: TGTGCCAGCAGCTTAGGAGACAGCGGGAATCAGCCCCAGCATTTT.

The chain combines TRBV5-6 with TRBJ2-5, with 7 positions matching TRBD2. Germline V gene data show CDR1 as SGHDT and CDR2 as YYEEEE. This CDR3 spans 17 amino acids. With 0 bases clipped from V and 3 bases from J, the junction kept 11 bases outside the gene matches. Here the CDR3 reads CASSLGSRPGGKETQYF. The CDR3 DNA sequence: TGTGCCAGCAGCTTGGGGTCCAGGCCCGGGGGGAAAGAGACCCAGTACTTC.

The chain recombines TRBV10-3 with TRBJ2-2; 11 bases are shared with TRBD2. Germline values: CDR1 ENHRY, CDR2 SYGVKD. The CDR3 loop spans 16 amino acids. The ends lost 6 bases at V and 0 bases at J; junction bases unmatched: 3. The CDR3 spells CAIRGTSGANTGELFF. The CDR3 DNA reads TGTGCCATCAGGGGGACTAGCGGAGCGAACACCGGGGAGCTGTTTTTT.

The gene calls are TRBV10-3 and TRBJ1-6; D perhaps matches TRBD1 (5 bases). The CDR3 extends over 15 amino acids. With 3 bases removed from V and 7 bases from J, the gap between germline ends came to 13 bases. The germline CDR1 and CDR2 sequences are ENHRY and SYGVKD. CDR3 loop: CAISEQALGNSPLHF. The CDR3, as DNA: TGTGCCATCAGTGAACAGGCCCTGGGAAATTCACCCCTCCACTTT.

The chain joins TRBV6-1 to TRBJ1-1; D remains unclear. Per the germline V gene, CDR1 is MNHNS and CDR2 is SASEGT. The CDR3 is made up of 15 amino acids. V gave up 8 bases and J gave up 4 bases, with 20 bases separating them. CDR3 sequence reads: CASPVGGGQSTEAFF. CDR3 nucleotides: TGTGCCAGCCCTGTGGGCGGCGGGCAGAGCACTGAAGCTTTCTTT.

The chain has TRBV20-1 and TRBJ2-3, with D perhaps TRBD2 (7 bases). The CDR3 is 11 residues long. From germline, CDR1 is DFQATT and CDR2 SNEGSKA (reference sequence). DNA for the CDR3: TGCAGCGGGGGGCCGGGAGATACGCAGTATTTT. This translates into CSGGPGDTQYF.

The chain couples TRBV30 to TRBJ1-1; TRBD1 matches at 7 bases. V dropped 4 bases and J dropped 0; count of bases not matched to a gene: 11. Germline V gene data show CDR1 as GTSNPN and CDR2 as SVGIG (reference sequence). This CDR3 has 16 residues. The CDR3 DNA sequence: TGTGCCTGGATAGGGGGCAATTTCCTCATGAACACTGAAGCTTTCTTT. Residues: CAWIGGNFLMNTEAFF.

This chain links TRBV7-2 with TRBJ2-3; D not certain. The CDR3 has 14 amino acids. Trimming left V 1 base short and J 6 bases short, with 11 bases between. Germline assignment: CDR1 SGHTA and CDR2 FQGNSA. The chain's CDR3 is CASSLEASADTQYF. In DNA form, the CDR3 reads TGTGCCAGCAGCTTAGAAGCTAGTGCGGATACGCAGTATTTT.

The J gene is TRBJ2-7, the V gene TRBV27; TRBD1 matches at 9 bases. The CDR3 runs 15 residues. J lost 3 bases, V lost 4 bases, and 7 bases had no gene match. Germline V gene data show CDR1 as MNHEY and CDR2 as SMNVEV (reference sequence). CDR3 protein: CASSSPDRGGYEQYF. CDR3 in DNA: TGTGCCAGCAGTTCCCCGGACAGGGGAGGCTACGAGCAGTACTTC.

V is TRBV28 and J is TRBJ2-5; TRBD2 matches at 13 bases. The CDR3 has 15 amino acids. Germline loops: CDR1 MDHEN, CDR2 SYDVKM. V shed 6 bases, J shed 11 bases, and the junction held 12 bases outside the gene matches. The CDR3 sequence: CASRPTSGGAGEQYF. DNA for the CDR3: TGTGCCAGCAGACCAACTAGCGGGGGGGCGGGGGAGCAGTACTTC.

J is TRBJ1-1 and V is TRBV7-9; the D gene is possibly TRBD1 (6 bases). The CDR3 is 15 residues long. The V end was cut by 2 bases, the J end by 3 bases, with 13 bases between. Germline V CDR1 and CDR2: SEHNR, FQNEAQ (reference sequence). The CDR3 sequence is CASSLPQGSDTEAFF. CDR3 DNA: TGTGCCAGCAGCTTACCGCAGGGGTCGGACACTGAAGCTTTCTTT.

This clone was found a few times. The chain carries TRBV6-5 and TRBJ1-4; unclear D gene. The CDR3 sequence is 15 residues long. V lost 0 bases to trimming and J lost 6 bases, with 11 bases between them. Germline V gene data show CDR1 as MNHEY and CDR2 as SVGAGI. The CDR3 coding sequence is TGTGCCAGCAGTTACTCGATTCAGGACTATGAAAAACTGTTTTTT. The encoded protein is CASSYSIQDYEKLFF.